The T cell receptor (beta chain) under discussion was sequenced for a study of patients and donors after allogeneic stem cell transplantation. The length of the CDR3 is 14 residues. CDR1 and CDR2 (germline): MNHEY, SVGAGI. V shed 2 bases and J shed 1 base, with 8 bases lying between them. TCRdb reanalysed the RT-PCR reads using MiXCR and keeps one entry per CDR3 protein. The sample consists of 900,000 to 1,000,000 distinct CDR3 sequences, approximately 19% of them appearing once. This sequence was found in a human donor who was either an allogeneic HSCT recipient or a stem cell or donor lymphocyte infusion donor (not recorded which). It is not recorded whose cells these are; they may come from a transplant donor. V and J are TRBV6-5 and TRBJ1-1; unclear D gene. The sample consisted of blood, either unsorted or a sorted T cell fraction (not recorded which). The CDR3 coding sequence is TGTGCCAGCAGTTACACTCTAACGAACACTGAAGCTTTCTTT. It translates to CASSYTLTNTEAFF.